This entry describes one TCR beta chain. These data are taken from a study of shared clonotypes between healthy human individuals. Assay: immunoSEQ multiplex PCR; the TCRdb copy retains only in-frame clones and omits some. The sample records over 2 million clones, roughly 94% being singletons. Looked up from germline, CDR1 is SGHRS and CDR2 is YFSETQ. The V segment lost 4 bases and the J segment 4 bases; nucleotides outside the gene matches: 5. This CDR3 is 14 amino acids long. The receptor comes from a young man in good health. This chain uses TRBV5-1 with TRBJ1-3; 7 bases are shared with TRBD1. What was sequenced was naive CD4+ T cells sorted from blood. As to subset: CD45RA+ positively selected. CDR3 nucleotides: TGCGCCAGCAGCCAAGGACAGGAAGGAAACACCATATATTTT. Translated: CASSQGQEGNTIYF.